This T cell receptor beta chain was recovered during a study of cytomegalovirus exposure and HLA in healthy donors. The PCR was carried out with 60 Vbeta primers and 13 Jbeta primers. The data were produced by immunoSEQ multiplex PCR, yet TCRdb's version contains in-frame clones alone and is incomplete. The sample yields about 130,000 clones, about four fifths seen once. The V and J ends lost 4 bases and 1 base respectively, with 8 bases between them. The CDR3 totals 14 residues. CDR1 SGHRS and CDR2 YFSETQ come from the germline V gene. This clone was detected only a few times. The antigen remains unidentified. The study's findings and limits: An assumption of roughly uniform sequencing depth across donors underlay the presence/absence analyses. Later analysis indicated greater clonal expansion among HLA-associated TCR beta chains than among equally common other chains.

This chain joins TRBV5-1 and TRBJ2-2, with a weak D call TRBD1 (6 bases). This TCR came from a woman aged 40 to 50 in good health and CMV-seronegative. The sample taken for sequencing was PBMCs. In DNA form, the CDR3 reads TGCGCCAGCAGCCCACAGGGGAACACCGGGGAGCTGTTTTTT. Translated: CASSPQGNTGELFF.